The 11 T cell receptor beta chains below were found in one sample sequenced in a study of cytomegalovirus exposure and HLA in healthy donors. Primers for the PCR totalled 60 Vbeta and 13 Jbeta. Libraries were prepared by immunoSEQ multiplex PCR; TCRdb keeps only in-frame clonotypes and omits some of them. The data hold approximately 150,000 clones, with around 80% observed a single time. Sequencing input: PBMCs. The receptor set was obtained from a man aged 25-40 years in good health and CMV-seropositive.

This chain connects TRBV9 to TRBJ2-3, with 8 nucleotides matching TRBD2. This CDR3 has 14 residues. Trimming cost V 3 bases and J 3 bases; bases outside gene matches: 3. CDR1 and CDR2 (germline): SGDLS, YYNGEE. The CDR3 spells CASSESGSTDTQYF. Here the CDR3 DNA reads TGTGCCAGCAGCGAGAGCGGGAGTACAGATACGCAGTATTTT.

V usage is TRBV4-1 and J usage is TRBJ2-7; 12 positions agree with TRBD2. There are 16 residues in the CDR3. Germline V CDR1 and CDR2: MGHRA, YSYEKL. J gave up 3 bases and V 5 bases, and 8 bases lay outside the gene matches. The CDR3 DNA reads as TGCGCCAGCAGCGAACCTAGCGGGAGGGCCAGCTACGAGCAGTACTTC. Translated: CASSEPSGRASYEQYF.

The genes are TRBV7-8 and TRBJ1-2; 9 nucleotides line up with TRBD1. The V gene's germline CDR1 is SGHVS and CDR2 FQNEAQ. With V trimmed by 1 base and J by 6 bases, 6 bases remained unmatched. The CDR3 sequence is 15 residues long. CDR3 nucleotides: TGTGCCAGCAGCTTAGAGGGGACAGGGAGGAATGGCTACACCTTC. Translated, it gives CASSLEGTGRNGYTF.

This clone was seen a handful of times. The chain couples TRBV5-5 to TRBJ1-5, with TRBD1 matching over 10 bases. CDR3 length: 17 residues. Trimming removed 4 bases from V and 0 bases from J; junction bases left unmatched: 7. Germline V CDR1 and CDR2: SGHKS, YYEKEE (reference sequence). CDR3 nucleotide sequence: TGTGCCAGCAGCCCGGGACAGGGGTTCATTAGCAATCAGCCCCAGCATTTT. Translated, it gives CASSPGQGFISNQPQHF.

This clone was seen a few times. The chain joins TRBV7-3 to TRBJ2-1; 11 nucleotides agree with TRBD2. This CDR3 has 15 amino acids. V trimming: 5 bases; J trimming: 4 bases; junction bases outside the gene matches: 4. Germline V gives CDR1 SGHTA, CDR2 FQGTGA. The CDR3 coding sequence is TGTGCCAGCAGCCCCAGGACTAGCGGGTACAATGAGCAGTTCTTC. It is translated as CASSPRTSGYNEQFF.

The gene calls are TRBV6-6 and TRBJ1-1; 10 nucleotides match TRBD1. The CDR3 is 14 residues long. Trimming removed 2 bases from V and 8 bases from J; junction bases left unmatched: 5. Per the germline V gene, CDR1 is MNHNY and CDR2 is SVGAGI (reference sequence). The CDR3 DNA follows: TGTGCCAGCAGTTACCGGGACAGGGGAACGGAAGCTTTCTTT. It translates to CASSYRDRGTEAFF.

The V and J genes are TRBV18 and TRBJ2-7; 8 bases map to TRBD2. The CDR3 spans 15 residues. Germline CDR1 is KGHSH and CDR2 is LQKENI. V was clipped by 1 base and J by 0 bases; unmatched bases: 2. In DNA, the CDR3 is TGTGCCAGCTCACCACTAGCGGGGAGCTCCTACGAGCAGTACTTC. It encodes CASSPLAGSSYEQYF.

The CDR3 coding sequence is TGCGCCAGCAGCCAAGGGGGGGAGGGATTCGGAGCCCTCCACTTT. Translating it yields CASSQGGEGFGALHF. The gene calls are TRBV4-3 and TRBJ1-6; maybe TRBD1 (5 bases). The V gene's germline CDR1 is LGHNA and CDR2 YSLEER. There are 15 residues in the CDR3. V was shortened by 1 base and J by 14 bases, with 18 bases between the two germline ends.

This clone appeared a few times. The chain links TRBV19 to TRBJ2-7, with 7 positions matching TRBD1. This CDR3 is built from 13 residues. J gave up 3 bases and V 5 bases, and 4 bases lay outside the gene matches. Germline lookup yields CDR1 LNHDA and CDR2 SQIVND (reference sequence). The CDR3 sequence: CASSADRDYEQYF. The CDR3 coding sequence is TGTGCCAGTAGTGCCGACAGGGACTACGAGCAGTACTTC.

The chain uses TRBV4-3 and TRBJ2-5, with D possibly matching TRBD2 (6 bases). V lost 0 bases, J lost 4 bases, and 12 bases lay in between. The CDR3 totals 15 residues. Per the germline V gene, CDR1 is LGHNA and CDR2 is YSLEER. CDR3 protein: CASSQDSRGGETQYF. The DNA of the CDR3 is TGCGCCAGCAGCCAAGATAGCCGGGGAGGAGAGACCCAGTACTTC.

This chain uses TRBV27 with TRBJ2-7, with 8 bases identical to TRBD1. The germline V gene has CDR1 MNHEY and CDR2 SMNVEV (reference sequence). The CDR3 runs to 15 residues. The junction had 13 bases not matched to a gene; V was cut back by 5 bases and J by 7 bases. The CDR3 is CASSPPMQGAGEQYF. Written as DNA, the CDR3 is TGTGCCAGCAGTCCCCCAATGCAGGGGGCCGGGGAGCAGTACTTC.